This T cell receptor (beta chain) was captured by sequencing in a study of cytomegalovirus exposure and HLA in healthy donors. The PCR used 60 Vbeta and 13 Jbeta primers. Method: immunoSEQ multiplex PCR; TCRdb's copy keeps in-frame clones and lacks some. This table has some 140,000 clones, 50% to 75% appearing once. The sample taken for sequencing was PBMCs. This TCR was recovered from a woman in her thirties or forties in good health and CMV-seronegative.

The chain's CDR3 is CASSLAGQGGINEQFF. The DNA for the CDR3 is TGTGCCAGCAGCTTGGCCGGACAGGGGGGCATAAATGAGCAGTTCTTC. This chain uses TRBV5-4 with TRBJ2-1; 10 bases agree with TRBD1. The CDR3 runs to 16 residues. J lost 7 bases, V lost 0 bases, and 7 bases had no gene match. Germline lookup yields CDR1 SGHNT and CDR2 YYREEE (reference sequence).